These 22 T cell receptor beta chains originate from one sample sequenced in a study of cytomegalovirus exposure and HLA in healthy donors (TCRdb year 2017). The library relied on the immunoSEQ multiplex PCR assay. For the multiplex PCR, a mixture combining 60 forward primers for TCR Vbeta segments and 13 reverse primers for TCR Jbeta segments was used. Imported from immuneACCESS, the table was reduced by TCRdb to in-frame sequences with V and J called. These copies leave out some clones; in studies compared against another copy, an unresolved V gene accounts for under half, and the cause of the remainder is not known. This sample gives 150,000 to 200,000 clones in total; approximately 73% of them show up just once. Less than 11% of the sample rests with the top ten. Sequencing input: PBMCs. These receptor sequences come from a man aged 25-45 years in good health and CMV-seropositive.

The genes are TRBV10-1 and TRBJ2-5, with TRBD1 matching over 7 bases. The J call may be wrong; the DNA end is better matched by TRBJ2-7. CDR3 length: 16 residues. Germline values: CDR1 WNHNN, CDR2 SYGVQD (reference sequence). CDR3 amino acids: CASSESWTGDFYEQYF. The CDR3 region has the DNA TGCGCCAGCAGTGAGTCGTGGACAGGCGACTTCTACGAGCAGTACTTC.

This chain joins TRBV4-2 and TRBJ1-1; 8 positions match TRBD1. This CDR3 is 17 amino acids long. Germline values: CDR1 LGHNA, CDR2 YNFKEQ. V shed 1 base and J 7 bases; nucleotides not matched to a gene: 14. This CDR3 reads CASSQGFGQGAFDEAFF. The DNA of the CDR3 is TGTGCCAGCAGCCAAGGTTTCGGGCAGGGGGCGTTTGATGAAGCTTTCTTT.

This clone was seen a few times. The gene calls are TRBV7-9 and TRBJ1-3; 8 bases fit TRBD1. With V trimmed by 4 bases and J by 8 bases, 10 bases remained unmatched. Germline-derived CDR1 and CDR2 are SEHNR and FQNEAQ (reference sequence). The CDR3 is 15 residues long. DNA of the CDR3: TGTGCCAGCAGCTGGCCGGGACAGGCCCGGGACACCATATATTTT. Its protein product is CASSWPGQARDTIYF.

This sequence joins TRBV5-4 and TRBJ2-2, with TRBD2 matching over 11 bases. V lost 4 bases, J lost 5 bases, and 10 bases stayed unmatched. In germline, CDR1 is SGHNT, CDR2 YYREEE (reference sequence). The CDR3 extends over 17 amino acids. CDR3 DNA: TGTGCCAGCAGCGGGGGGGCTAGCGGGAGGATAACCGGGGAGCTGTTTTTT. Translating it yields CASSGGASGRITGELFF.

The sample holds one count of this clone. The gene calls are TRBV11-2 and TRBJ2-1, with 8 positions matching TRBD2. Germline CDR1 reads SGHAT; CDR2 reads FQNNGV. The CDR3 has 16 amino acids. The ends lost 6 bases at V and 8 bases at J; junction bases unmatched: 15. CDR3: CASSLVGGTREDEQFF. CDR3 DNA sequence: TGTGCCAGCAGTCTAGTGGGGGGTACGCGGGAGGATGAGCAGTTCTTC. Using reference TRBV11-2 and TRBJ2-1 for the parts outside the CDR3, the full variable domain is EAGVAQSPRYKIIEKRQSVAFWCNPISGHATLYWYQQILGQGPKLLIQFQNNGVVDDSQLPKDRFSAERLKGVDSTLKIQPAKLEDSAVYLCASSLVGGTREDEQFFGPGTRLTVL.

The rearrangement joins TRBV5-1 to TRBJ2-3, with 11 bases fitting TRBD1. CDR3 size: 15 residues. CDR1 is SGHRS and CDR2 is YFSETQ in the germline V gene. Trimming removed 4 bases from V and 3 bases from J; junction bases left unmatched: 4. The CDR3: CASSIGQGATDTQYF. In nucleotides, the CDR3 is TGCGCCAGCAGCATAGGACAGGGGGCTACAGATACGCAGTATTTT.

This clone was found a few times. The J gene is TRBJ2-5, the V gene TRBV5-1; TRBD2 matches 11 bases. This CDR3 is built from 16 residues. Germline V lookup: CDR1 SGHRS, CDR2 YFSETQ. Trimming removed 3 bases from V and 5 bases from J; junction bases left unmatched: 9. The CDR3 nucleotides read TGCGCCAGCAGCTACGCCCTAGCGGGAGGTTCGGAGACCCAGTACTTC. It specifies CASSYALAGGSETQYF.

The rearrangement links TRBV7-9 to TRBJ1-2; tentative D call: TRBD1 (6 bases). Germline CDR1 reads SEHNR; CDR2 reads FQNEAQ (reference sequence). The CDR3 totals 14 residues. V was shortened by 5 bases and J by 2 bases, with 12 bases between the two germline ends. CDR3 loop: CASSTRQENYGYTF. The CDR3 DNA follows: TGTGCCAGCAGCACAAGACAGGAGAACTATGGCTACACCTTC.

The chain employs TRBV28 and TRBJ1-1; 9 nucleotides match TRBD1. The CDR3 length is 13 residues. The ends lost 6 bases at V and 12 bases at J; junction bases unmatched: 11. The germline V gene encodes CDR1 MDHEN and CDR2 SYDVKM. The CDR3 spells CASSPAGTGTPFF. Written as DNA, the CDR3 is TGTGCCAGCAGCCCGGCGGGGACAGGGACGCCTTTCTTT.

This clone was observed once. Here the CDR3 reads CASSLDTYEQYF. In DNA, the CDR3 is TGTGCCAGCAGCCTGGACACCTACGAGCAGTACTTC. The chain couples TRBV7-9 to TRBJ2-7, with a possible D match to TRBD1 (5 bases). The CDR3 spans 12 residues. V gave up 5 bases and J gave up 2 bases, with 7 bases separating them. Germline CDR1 is SEHNR and CDR2 is FQNEAQ (reference sequence).

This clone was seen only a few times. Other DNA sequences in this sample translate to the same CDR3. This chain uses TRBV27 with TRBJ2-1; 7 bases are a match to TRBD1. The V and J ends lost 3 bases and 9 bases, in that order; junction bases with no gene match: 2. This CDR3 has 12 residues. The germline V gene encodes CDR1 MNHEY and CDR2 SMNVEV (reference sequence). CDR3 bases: TGTGCCAGCAGTTTGGCAGGGGGTGAGCAGTTCTTC. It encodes CASSLAGGEQFF.

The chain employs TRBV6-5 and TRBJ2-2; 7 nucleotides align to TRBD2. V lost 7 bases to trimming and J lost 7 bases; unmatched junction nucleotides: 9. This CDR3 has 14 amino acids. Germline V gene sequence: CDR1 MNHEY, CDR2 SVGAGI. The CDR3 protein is CASKSPTGGGELFF. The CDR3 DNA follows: TGTGCCAGCAAAAGTCCGACGGGAGGCGGGGAGCTGTTTTTT.

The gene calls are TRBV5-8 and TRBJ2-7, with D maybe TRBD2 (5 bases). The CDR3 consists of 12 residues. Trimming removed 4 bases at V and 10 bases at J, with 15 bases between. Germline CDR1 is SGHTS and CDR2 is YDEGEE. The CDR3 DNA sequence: TGTGCCAGCAGCATAGAGCCGGGAACTCAGTACTTC. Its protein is CASSIEPGTQYF. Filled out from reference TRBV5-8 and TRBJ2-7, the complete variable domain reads EAGVTQSPTHLIKTRGQQATLRCSPISGHTSVYWYQQALGLGLQFLLWYDEGEERNRGNFPPRFSGRQFPNYSSELNVNALELEDSALYLCASSIEPGTQYFGPGTRLTVT.

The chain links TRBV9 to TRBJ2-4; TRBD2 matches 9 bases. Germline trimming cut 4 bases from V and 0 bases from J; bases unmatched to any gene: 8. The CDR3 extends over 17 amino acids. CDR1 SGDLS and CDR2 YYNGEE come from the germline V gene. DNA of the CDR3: TGTGCCAGCAGCCAAGGGGGACTAGCAGTAGCCAAAAACATTCAGTACTTC. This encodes CASSQGGLAVAKNIQYF.

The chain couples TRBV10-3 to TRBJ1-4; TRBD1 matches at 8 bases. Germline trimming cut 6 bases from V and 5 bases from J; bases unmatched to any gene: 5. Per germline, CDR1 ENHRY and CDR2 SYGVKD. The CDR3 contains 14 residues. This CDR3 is CAIREAGGNEKLFF. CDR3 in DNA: TGTGCCATCAGGGAGGCAGGGGGCAATGAAAAACTGTTTTTT.

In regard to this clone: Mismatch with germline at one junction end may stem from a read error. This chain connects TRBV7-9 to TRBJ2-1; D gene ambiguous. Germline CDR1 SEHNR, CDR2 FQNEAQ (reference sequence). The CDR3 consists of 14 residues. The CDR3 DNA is TGTTCCAGCAGCTTAGGAGAAGTTGTGGATGAGCAGTTCTTC. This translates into CSSSLGEVVDEQFF.

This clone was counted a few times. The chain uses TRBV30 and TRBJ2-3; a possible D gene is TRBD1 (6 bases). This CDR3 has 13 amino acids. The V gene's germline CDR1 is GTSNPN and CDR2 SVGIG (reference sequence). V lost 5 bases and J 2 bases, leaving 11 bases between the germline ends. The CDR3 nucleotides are TGTGCCTGGGTTGGGGGCCACACAGATACGCAGTATTTT. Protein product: CAWVGGHTDTQYF.

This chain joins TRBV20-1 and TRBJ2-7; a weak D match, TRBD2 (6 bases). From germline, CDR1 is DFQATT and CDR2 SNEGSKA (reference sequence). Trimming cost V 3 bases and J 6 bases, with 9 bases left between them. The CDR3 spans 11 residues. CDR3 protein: CSAREGSEQYF. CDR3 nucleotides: TGCAGTGCTAGGGAGGGTTCCGAGCAGTACTTC.

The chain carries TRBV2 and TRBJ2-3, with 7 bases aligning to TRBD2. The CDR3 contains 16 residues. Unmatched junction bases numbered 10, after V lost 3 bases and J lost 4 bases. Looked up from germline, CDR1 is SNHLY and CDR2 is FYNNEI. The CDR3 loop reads CASSDTSERAADTQYF. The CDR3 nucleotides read TGTGCCAGCAGTGATACTAGCGAGAGGGCCGCAGATACGCAGTATTTT.

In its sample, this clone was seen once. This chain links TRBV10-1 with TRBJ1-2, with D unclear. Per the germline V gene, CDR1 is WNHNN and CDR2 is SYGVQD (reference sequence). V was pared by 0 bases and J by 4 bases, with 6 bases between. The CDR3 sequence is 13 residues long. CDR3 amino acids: CASSESNGYGYTF. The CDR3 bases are TGCGCCAGCAGTGAGTCGAACGGCTATGGCTACACCTTC.

This CDR3 reads CASSECAEQDSGNTIYF. For the CDR3, the DNA is TGTGCCAGCAGTGAGTGTGCGGAACAGGATTCTGGAAACACCATATATTTT. The chain has TRBV6-4 and TRBJ1-3; possible D gene TRBD1, 5 bases. The germline CDR1 and CDR2 sequences are MRHNA and SNTAGT. The CDR3 has 17 amino acids. V was trimmed by 3 bases and J by 1 base, leaving 16 bases between them.

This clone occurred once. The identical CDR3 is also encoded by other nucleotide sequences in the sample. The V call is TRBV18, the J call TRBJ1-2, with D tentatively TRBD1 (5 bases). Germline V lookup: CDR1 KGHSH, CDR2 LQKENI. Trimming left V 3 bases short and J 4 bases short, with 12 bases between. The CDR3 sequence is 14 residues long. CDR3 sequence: CASSPPGRGYGYTF. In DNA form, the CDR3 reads TGTGCCAGCTCACCCCCGGGGAGGGGCTATGGCTACACCTTC.